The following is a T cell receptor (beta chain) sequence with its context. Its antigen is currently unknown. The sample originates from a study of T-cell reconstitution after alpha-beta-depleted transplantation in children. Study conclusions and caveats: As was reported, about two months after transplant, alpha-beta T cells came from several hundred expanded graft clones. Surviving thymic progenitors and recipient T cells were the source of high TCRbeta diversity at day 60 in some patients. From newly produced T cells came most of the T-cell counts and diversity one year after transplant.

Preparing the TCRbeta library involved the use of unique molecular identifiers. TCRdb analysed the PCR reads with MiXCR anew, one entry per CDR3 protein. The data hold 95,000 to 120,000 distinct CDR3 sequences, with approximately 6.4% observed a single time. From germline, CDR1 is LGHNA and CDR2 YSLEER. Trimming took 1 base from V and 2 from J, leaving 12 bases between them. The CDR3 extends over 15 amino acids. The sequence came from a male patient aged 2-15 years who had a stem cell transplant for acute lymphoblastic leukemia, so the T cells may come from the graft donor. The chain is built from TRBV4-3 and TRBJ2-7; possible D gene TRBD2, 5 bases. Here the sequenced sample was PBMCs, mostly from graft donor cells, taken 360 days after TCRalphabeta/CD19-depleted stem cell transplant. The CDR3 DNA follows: TGCGCCAGCAGCCAAGGACGGGGTCTAACCTACGAGCAGTACTTC. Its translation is CASSQGRGLTYEQYF.